This TCR beta chain was captured in a study of identical twins. The study's findings and limits: Zero-insertion findings could be partly confounded by invariant cells (MAIT and iNKT cells). The abundant beta clonotypes from cord blood had fewer insertions, and memory repertoires had none of this.

Healthy Caucasians supplied all donations. This clonotype was seen more than once but under ten times. Its specificity is unknown. After template switching added a universal primer site, the resulting cDNA carried unique molecular identifiers. TCRdb processed the 5' RACE reads anew with MiXCR; each CDR3 protein has one entry. The sample shows fewer than 500,000 distinct CDR3 sequences, roughly an eighth of them seen only once. CDR1 is MNHEY and CDR2 is SMNVEV in the germline V gene (reference sequence). Losses at the gene ends were 7 bases for V and 3 bases for J; bases not matched to a gene: 3. The CDR3 totals 13 residues. This same sample was also part of a study on yellow fever vaccine responses in identical twins.

Sequenced: CD4+ T cells sorted from blood. The receptor was isolated from a woman aged 18-35 years in good health. V gene TRBV27 combines with J gene TRBJ2-7, with 10 bases identical to TRBD1. CDR3 loop: CASMGQGSYEQYF. In DNA form, the CDR3 reads TGTGCCAGCATGGGACAGGGGAGCTACGAGCAGTACTTC.